This T cell receptor beta chain was sequenced in a study of siplizumab effects on memory and regulatory T cells. CDR3 length equals 13 residues. Germline CDR1 MGHRA, CDR2 YSYEKL. Trimming took off 1 base at V and 2 bases at J, with 5 bases between the two ends. Clones were sequenced by immunoSEQ multiplex PCR, and TCRdb holds only the in-frame ones, with some missing. Of about 87,000 clones listed, 90% are singletons. Study-wide results and caveats: Proliferating siplizumab-culture Tregs lacked confirmation of suppressive function. Naive T cells appeared more diverse than memory cells and seemed to be major alloresponse contributors.

This clone was seen a single time. Its antigen is as yet unknown. The clonotype was recovered from a human donor in good health. The chain carries TRBV4-1 and TRBJ2-5; D not resolved. The sequenced material came from CD4+ T cells sorted from blood. The CDR3 loop is CASSQGIQETQYF. CDR3 bases: TGCGCCAGCAGCCAAGGGATTCAAGAGACCCAGTACTTC.